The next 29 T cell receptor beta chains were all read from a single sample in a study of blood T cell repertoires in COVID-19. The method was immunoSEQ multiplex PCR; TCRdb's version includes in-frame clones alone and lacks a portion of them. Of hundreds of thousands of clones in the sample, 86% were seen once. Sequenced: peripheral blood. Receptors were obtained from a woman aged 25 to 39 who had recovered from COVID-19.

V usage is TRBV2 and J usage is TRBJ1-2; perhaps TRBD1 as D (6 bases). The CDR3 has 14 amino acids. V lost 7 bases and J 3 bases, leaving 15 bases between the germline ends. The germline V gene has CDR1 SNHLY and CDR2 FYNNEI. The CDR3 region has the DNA TGTGCCAGCACCCAAAGGACAGAGTACTATGGCTACACCTTC. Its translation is CASTQRTEYYGYTF.

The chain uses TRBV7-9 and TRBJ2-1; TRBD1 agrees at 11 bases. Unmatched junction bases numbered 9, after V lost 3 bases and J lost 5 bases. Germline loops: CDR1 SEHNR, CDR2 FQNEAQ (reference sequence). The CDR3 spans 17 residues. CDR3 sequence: CASSFVVGQGDNNEQFF. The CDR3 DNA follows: TGTGCCAGCAGCTTCGTTGTGGGACAGGGGGACAACAATGAGCAGTTCTTC.

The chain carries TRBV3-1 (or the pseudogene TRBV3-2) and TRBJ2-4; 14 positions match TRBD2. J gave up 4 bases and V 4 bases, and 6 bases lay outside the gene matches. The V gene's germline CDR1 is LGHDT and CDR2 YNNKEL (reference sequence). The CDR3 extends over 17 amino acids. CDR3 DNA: TGTGCCAGCAGCCCGGGACTAGCGGGAGCCGTGAAAAACATTCAGTACTTC. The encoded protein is CASSPGLAGAVKNIQYF.

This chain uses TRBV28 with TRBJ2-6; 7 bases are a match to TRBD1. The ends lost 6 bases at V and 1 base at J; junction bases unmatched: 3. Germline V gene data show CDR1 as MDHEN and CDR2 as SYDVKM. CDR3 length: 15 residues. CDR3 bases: TGTGCCAGCAGAAAGACAGGGTCTGGGGCCAACGTCCTGACTTTC. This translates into CASRKTGSGANVLTF.

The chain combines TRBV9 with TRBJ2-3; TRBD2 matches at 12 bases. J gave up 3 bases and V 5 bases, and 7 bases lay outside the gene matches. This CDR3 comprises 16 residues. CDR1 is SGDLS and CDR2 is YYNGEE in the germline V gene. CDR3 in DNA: TGTGCCAGCAGTCCCGGGACTAGCGGGCGTACAGATACGCAGTATTTT. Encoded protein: CASSPGTSGRTDTQYF.

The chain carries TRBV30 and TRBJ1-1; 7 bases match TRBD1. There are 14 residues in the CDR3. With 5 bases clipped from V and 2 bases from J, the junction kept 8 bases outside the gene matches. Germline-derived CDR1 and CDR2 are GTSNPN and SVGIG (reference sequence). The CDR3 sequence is CAWRQGVPNTEAFF. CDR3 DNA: TGTGCCTGGCGCCAGGGGGTTCCTAACACTGAAGCTTTCTTT.

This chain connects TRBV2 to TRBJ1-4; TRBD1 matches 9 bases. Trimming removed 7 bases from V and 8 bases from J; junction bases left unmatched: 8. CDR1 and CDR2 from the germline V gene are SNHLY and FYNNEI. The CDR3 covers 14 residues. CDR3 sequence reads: CASMAAGTGEKLFF. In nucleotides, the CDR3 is TGTGCCAGCATGGCGGCCGGGACAGGGGAAAAACTGTTTTTT.

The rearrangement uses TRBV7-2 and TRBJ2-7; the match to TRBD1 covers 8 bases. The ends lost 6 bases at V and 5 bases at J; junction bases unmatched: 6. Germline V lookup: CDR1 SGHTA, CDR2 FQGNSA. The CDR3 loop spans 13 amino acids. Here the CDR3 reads CASSRQGYHEQYF. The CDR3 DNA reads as TGTGCCAGCAGTCGACAGGGGTACCACGAGCAGTACTTC. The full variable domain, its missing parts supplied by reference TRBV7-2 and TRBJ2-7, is GAGVSQSPSNKVTEKGKDVELRCDPISGHTALYWYRQSLGQGLEFLIYFQGNSAPDKSGLPSDRFSAERTGGSVSTLTIQRTQQEDSAVYLCASSRQGYHEQYFGPGTRLTVT.

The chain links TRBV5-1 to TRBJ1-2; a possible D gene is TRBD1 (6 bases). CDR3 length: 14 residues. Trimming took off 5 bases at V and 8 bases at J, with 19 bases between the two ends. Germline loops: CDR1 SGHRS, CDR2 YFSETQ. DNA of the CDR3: TGCGCCAGCAGTGGGGGCAGTGCCGGTAGCGGCTACACCTTC. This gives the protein CASSGGSAGSGYTF.

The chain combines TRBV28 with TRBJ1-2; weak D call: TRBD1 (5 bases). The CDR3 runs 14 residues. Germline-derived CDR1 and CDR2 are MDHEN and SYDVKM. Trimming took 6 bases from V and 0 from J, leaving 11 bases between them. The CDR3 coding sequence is TGTGCCAGCAGGTGGGGGGACTCTAACTATGGCTACACCTTC. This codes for CASRWGDSNYGYTF.

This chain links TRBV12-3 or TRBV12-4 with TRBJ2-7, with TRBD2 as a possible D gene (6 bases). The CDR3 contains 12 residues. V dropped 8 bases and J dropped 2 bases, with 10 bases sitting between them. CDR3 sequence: CASSGGAYEQYF. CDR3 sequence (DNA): TGTGCCAGCTCCGGGGGAGCCTACGAGCAGTACTTC.

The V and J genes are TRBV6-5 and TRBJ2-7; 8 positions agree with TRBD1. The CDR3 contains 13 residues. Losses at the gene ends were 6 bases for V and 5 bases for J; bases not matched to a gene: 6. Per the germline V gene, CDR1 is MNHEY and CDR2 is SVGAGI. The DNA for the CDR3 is TGTGCCAGCAGAAAGGGACAGGTCGACGAGCAGTACTTC. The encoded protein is CASRKGQVDEQYF.

As DNA, the CDR3 is TGTGCCAGCAGTCCTACTAGCGGGGGGGCCGGGACCCAGTACTTC. As protein: CASSPTSGGAGTQYF. V and J are TRBV14 and TRBJ2-5; 13 bases match TRBD2. V gave up 6 bases and J gave up 7 bases; unmatched junction bases: 8. CDR1 and CDR2 from the germline V gene are SGHDN and FVKESK. CDR3 length: 15 residues.

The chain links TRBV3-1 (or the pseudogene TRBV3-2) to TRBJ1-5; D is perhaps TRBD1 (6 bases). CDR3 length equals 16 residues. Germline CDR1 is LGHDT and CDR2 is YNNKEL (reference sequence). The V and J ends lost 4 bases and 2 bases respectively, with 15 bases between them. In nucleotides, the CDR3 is TGTGCCAGCAGCCTAACACAGGGTTTCGGCAATCAGCCCCAGCATTTT. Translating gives CASSLTQGFGNQPQHF.

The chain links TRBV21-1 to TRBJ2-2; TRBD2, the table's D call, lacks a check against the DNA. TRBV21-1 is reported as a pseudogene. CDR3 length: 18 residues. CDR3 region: CASSKSVREAKNTGELFF. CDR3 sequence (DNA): TGTGCCAGCAGCAAATCTGTCCGGGAGGCGAAGAACACCGGGGAGCTGTTTTTT.

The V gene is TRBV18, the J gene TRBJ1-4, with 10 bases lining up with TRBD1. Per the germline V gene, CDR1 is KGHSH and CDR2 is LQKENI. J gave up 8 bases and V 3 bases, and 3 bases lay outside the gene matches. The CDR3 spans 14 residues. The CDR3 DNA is TGTGCCAGCTCACCCAGGACAGGGGGAGAAAAACTGTTTTTT. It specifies CASSPRTGGEKLFF. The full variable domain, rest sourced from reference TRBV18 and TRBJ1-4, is NAGVMQNPRHLVRRRGQEARLRCSPMKGHSHVYWYRQLPEEGLKFMVYLQKENIIDESGMPKERFSAEFPKEGPSILRIQQVVRGDSAAYFCASSPRTGGEKLFFGSGTQLSVL.

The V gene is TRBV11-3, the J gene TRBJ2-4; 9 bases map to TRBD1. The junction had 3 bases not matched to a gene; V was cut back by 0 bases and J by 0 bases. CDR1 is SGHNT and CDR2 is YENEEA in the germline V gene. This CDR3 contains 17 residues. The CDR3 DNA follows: TGTGCCAGCAGCTTAGATCGGGACAGGGTAGCCAAAAACATTCAGTACTTC. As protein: CASSLDRDRVAKNIQYF.

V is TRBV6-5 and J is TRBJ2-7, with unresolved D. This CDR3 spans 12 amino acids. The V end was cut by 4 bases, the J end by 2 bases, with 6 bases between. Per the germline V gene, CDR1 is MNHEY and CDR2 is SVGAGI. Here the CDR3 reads CASSSAAYEQYF. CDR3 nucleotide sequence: TGTGCCAGCAGTTCCGCGGCCTACGAGCAGTACTTC.

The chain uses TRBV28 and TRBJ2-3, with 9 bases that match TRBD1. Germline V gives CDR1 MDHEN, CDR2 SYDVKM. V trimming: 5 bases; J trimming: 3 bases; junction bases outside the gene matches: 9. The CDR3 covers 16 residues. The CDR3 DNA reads TGTGCCAGCAGTGACCGGGACAGGGAAATAACAGATACGCAGTATTTT. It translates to CASSDRDREITDTQYF.

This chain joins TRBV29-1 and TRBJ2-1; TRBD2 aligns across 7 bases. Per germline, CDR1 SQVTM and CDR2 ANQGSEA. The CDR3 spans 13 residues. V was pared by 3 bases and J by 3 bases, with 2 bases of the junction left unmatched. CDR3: CSVEGGYYNEQFF. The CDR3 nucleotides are TGCAGCGTTGAGGGGGGGTACTACAATGAGCAGTTCTTC.

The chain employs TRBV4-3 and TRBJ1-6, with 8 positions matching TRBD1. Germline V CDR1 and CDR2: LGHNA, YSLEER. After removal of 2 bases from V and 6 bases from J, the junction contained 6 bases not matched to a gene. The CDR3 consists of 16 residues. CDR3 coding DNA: TGCGCCAGCAGCCAACTGGACAGGGAGGCTAATTCACCCCTCCACTTT. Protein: CASSQLDREANSPLHF.

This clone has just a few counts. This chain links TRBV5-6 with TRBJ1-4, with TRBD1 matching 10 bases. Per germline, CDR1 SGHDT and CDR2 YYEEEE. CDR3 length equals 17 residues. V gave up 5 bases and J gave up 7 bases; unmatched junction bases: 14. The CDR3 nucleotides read TGTGCCAGCAGTTTTAACCCCCGGACAGGGGGAAGTGAAAAACTGTTTTTT. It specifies CASSFNPRTGGSEKLFF.

CDR3 sequence reads: CASSVGQGRSYEQYF. CDR3 in DNA: TGTGCCAGTAGCGTAGGACAGGGGCGATCCTACGAGCAGTACTTC. This rearrangement joins TRBV19 to TRBJ2-7; 9 bases are a match to TRBD1. CDR1 LNHDA and CDR2 SQIVND come from the germline V gene (reference sequence). The CDR3 covers 15 residues. Unmatched junction bases numbered 7, after V lost 6 bases and J lost 1 base.

The CDR3 coding sequence is TGTGCCAGCAGTGAGTCCTCGGGGGGGGGCACAGATACGCAGTATTTT. It codes for CASSESSGGGTDTQYF. The chain combines TRBV6-1 with TRBJ2-3; 8 positions match TRBD2. V was pared by 3 bases and J by 1 base, with 6 bases of the junction left unmatched. Per germline, CDR1 MNHNS and CDR2 SASEGT. This CDR3 has 16 residues.

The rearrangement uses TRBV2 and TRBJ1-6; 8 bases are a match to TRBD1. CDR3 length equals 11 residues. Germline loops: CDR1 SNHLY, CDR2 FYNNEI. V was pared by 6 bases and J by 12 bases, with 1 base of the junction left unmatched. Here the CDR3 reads CASSTGGPLHF. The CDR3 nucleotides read TGTGCCAGCAGCACAGGGGGACCCCTCCACTTT.

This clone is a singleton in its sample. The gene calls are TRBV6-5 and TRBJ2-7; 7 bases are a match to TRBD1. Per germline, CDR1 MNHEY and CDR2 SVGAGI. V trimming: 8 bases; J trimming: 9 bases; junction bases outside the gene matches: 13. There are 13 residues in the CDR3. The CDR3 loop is CASSPPGQTVQYF. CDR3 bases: TGTGCCAGCTCTCCCCCGGGACAGACAGTGCAGTACTTC.

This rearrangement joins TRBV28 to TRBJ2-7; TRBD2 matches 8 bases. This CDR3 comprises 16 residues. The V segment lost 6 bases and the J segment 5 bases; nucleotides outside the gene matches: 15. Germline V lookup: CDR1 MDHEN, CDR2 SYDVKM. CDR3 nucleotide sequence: TGTGCCAGCAGCTTCCCGAGCGGGGGTGGAGTGGACGAGCAGTACTTC. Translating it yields CASSFPSGGGVDEQYF.

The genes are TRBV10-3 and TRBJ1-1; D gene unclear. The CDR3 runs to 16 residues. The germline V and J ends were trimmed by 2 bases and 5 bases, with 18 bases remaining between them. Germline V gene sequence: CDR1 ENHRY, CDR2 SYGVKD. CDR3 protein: CAISENNRVSGTEAFF. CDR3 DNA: TGTGCCATCAGTGAGAATAACCGGGTTTCGGGGACTGAAGCTTTCTTT.

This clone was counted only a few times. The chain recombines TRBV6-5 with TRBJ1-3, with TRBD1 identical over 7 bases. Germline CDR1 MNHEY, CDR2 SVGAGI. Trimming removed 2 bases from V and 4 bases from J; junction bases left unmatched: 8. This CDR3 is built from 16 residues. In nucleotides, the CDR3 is TGTGCCAGCAGTTACACCCAGACAGGGAAGGGAAACACCATATATTTT. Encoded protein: CASSYTQTGKGNTIYF.